This TCR beta chain was identified during a study of CD8 T cells in Susac syndrome. General observations from the study: It was acknowledged by the study that relatively few individuals were included in its TCR sequencing and HLA analysis.

The authors sequenced TCR beta from blood CD8+ and CD4+ T cells. FACS was used to enrich TEMRA cells, whereas the CD8+ and CD4+ T cells were obtained by negative isolation. Reverse transcription used roughly 0.5 to 1 ug RNA and random hexamers. An immunoSEQ multiplex PCR amplified TCR beta CDR3 over 54 Vbeta and 13 Jbeta. From the immunoSEQ multiplex PCR reads, TCRdb called clonotypes with MiXCR, one entry per CDR3 protein. This table holds 150,000 to 200,000 distinct CDR3 sequences, 95% to 96% found once. As to this clonotype: Its antigen is not known. Sequence at one end of the junction differs from germline and may be a read error.

This CDR3 has 14 amino acids. Germline V lookup: CDR1 KGHSH, CDR2 LQKENI. The rearrangement links TRBV18 to TRBJ1-5, with unresolved D. The receptor was derived from a human donor with Susac syndrome. Sequencing was performed on CD4+ T cells from PBMCs. This chain's CDR3 is CASSRGREDQPQPF. The CDR3, as DNA: TGTGCCAGCTCTAGAGGGCGGGAGGATCAGCCCCAGCCTTTT. Full variable domain (remainder filled in from reference TRBV18 and TRBJ1-5): NAGVMQNPRHLVRRRGQEARLRCSPMKGHSHVYWYRQLPEEGLKFMVYLQKENIIDESGMPKERFSAEFPKEGPSILRIQQVVRGDSAAYFCASSRGREDQPQPFGDGTRLSIL.